This T cell receptor (beta chain) was documented in a study of shared clonotypes between healthy human individuals (dated by TCRdb to about 2020). About the investigation overall: Three men and two women, aged 18 to 49 years, made up the cohort. For each donor, three plates each were used for CD4 naive and CD4 memory, two plates were used for CD8 naive, and one plate was used for CD8 memory. Blood TCR repertoires of a handful of healthy adults were deeply sequenced to estimate repertoire size and the extent of clonotype sharing between individuals. To increase sequencing depth and limit assay-specific biases, TCR repertoire library preparation and sequencing were carried out by different laboratories using diverse techniques. Each donor's leukapheresis produced roughly between roughly 0.94 and 9.5 billion PBMCs.

To note about this clone: Its antigen is not yet known. The record has no base qualities; no much larger clone is one base away.

Healthy HIV-negative adults with no recently reported acute infections or vaccinations were included as donors. Every donor was a Caucasian adult residing in Nashville, Tennessee, USA. CD4+ T cells were enriched by magnetic negative selection, after which naive cells were positively selected on CD45RA and the negative fraction was taken as the memory subset. After blood collection by leukapheresis, PBMCs were isolated using Ficoll-Histopaque density gradient centrifugation and then cryopreserved in the vapor phase of liquid nitrogen. Analytical flow cytometry was used to check the purity and quantity of every magnetically sorted T cell population. Genomic DNA was isolated from each sorted fraction and quantified by UV absorbance on a Nanodrop 2000c. Overall results and qualifications from the work: Pairwise subsampling indicated that sequencing depth was expected to affect the degree of clonotype sharing among donors. Only blood was sampled, and tissue TCR repertoires likely differ from those in blood. When a handful of donors were compared, the shared fraction of clonotypes was about 5% for naive CD4, 3.5% to 4% for naive CD8, roughly 2.5% for memory CD4, and 0.3% to 0.5% for memory CD8. Compared with non-shared clonotypes, clonotypes shared by all four sorted-subset donors had higher generation probabilities. Rarefaction of sorted-subset datasets indicated incomplete sequencing despite the large sequencing depth. The genetic and exposure-history diversity represented was limited by the small number of donors. Larger estimated clonotype richness was generally found for naive subsets than for memory subsets.

Its CDR3 holds 14 amino acids, cysteine through phenylalanine. The only DNA kept is the CDR3, 42 bases in frame from the first base. The germline V gene gives CDR1 as LGHNA and CDR2 as YSLEER. The junction shows trimming of 5 bases on V and 3 bases on J, and the gene matches do not reach 6 bases of it. Using the deep immunoSEQ assay, TCR CDR3 regions were amplified from genomic DNA by multiplex PCR. Genomic DNA extracted from each cell subset was distributed evenly over all wells of several immunoSEQ 96-well plates, and each plate served as one replicate. For sorted subsets, around 200 ng genomic DNA, equal to about 30,000 T cell genomes, was loaded into each replicate PCR. Purified libraries were measured with a Qubit 3.0 fluorometer, size-checked on a Bioanalyzer 2100, and measured again with the KAPA Library Quantification kit. Every immunoSEQ 96-well plate was sequenced on a dedicated single-read 150-cycle Illumina NextSeq 550 flow cell. As for the original processing: The immunoSEQ output contained only junctional sequences without quality scores, so filtering could not match that applied to full-length reads. To assign V/J genes and CDR3, sequences were annotated using PyIR, a Python wrapper for IgBLAST v1.9, with IMGT germline references. Reads were removed for weak V/J assignments (E-value above 1e-6), missing CDR3, stop codons, out-of-frame junctions, or ambiguous translated residues. V3J clonotypes were defined as sequences sharing the same inferred V gene, J gene, and CDR3 amino acid sequence. To compute the percentage overlap between repertoires, the number of shared unique clonotypes was divided by the size of the smaller repertoire. Repertoire richness was assessed with RTK rarefaction, the Chao1 estimator, and Recon v2.1 estimates of unobserved clonotypes. Generation probabilities were computed with OLGA for all TCRbeta clonotypes obtained by the gDNA method from a few donors. Drawn from immuneACCESS, this table holds only the in-frame rearrangements with V and J called that TCRdb kept. Clones are partly lost; checked studies trace under half to an unresolved V gene and leave the rest unexplained. Clone size and the V and J calls come from that table; the DNA yielded D and trimming. A total of over 850,000 clones appear in this sample, about 80% of them only once. The top ten clones comprise 0.55% to 0.7% of the sample.

The rearrangement joined TRBV4-3 to TRBJ2-7, and TRBD1 aligns with 8 junction nucleotides. This sequence was found in a young man in good health. Some clones in this sample may be carry-over from other donors' samples. The sequenced sample consisted of memory CD4+ T cells from PBMCs. The sample's cell subset or site label, in plain terms: CD45RA-negative fraction. The sequence in DNA is TGCGCCAGCAGCTACGGACAGGGTGTCTACGAGCAGTACTTC. This is translated as CASSYGQGVYEQYF.